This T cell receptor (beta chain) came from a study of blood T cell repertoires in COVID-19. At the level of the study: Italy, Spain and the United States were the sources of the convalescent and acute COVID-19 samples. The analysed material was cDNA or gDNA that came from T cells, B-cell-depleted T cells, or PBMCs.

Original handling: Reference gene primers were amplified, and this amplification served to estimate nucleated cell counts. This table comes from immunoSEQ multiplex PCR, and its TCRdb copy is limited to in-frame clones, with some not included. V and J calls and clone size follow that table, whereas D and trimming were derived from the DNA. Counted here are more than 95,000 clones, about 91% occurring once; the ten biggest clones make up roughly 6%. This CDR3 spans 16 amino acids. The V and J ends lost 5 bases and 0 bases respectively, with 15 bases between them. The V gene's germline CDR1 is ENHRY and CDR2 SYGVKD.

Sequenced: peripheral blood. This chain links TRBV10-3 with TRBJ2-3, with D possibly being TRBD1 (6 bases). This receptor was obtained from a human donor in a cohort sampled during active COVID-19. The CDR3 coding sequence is TGTGCCATCAGTAACCCAGGGGACACAAGCACAGATACGCAGTATTTT. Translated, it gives CAISNPGDTSTDTQYF.